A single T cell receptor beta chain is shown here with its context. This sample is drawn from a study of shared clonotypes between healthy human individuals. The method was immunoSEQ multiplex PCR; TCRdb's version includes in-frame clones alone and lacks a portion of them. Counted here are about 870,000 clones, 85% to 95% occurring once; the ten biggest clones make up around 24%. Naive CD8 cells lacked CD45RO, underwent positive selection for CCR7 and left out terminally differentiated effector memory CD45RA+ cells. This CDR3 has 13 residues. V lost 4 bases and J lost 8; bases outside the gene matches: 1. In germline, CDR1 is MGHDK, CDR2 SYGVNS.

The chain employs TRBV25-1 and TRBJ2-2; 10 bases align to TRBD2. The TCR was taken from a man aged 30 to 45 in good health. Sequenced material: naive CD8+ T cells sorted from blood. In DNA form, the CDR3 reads TGTGCCAGCAGTGTAGCGGGAGGTGGGGAGCTGTTTTTT. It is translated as CASSVAGGGELFF.